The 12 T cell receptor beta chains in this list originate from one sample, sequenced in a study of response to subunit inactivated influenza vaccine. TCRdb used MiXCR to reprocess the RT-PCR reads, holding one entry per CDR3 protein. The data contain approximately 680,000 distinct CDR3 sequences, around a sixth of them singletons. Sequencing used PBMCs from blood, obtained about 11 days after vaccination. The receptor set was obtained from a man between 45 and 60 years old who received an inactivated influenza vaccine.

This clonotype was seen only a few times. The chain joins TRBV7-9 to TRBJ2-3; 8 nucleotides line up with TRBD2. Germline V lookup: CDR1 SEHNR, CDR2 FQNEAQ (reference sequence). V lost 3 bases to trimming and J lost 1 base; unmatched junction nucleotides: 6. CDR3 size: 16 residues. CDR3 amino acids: CASSFYLSGGTDTQYF. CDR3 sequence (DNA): TGTGCCAGCAGCTTCTACCTTAGCGGGGGCACAGATACGCAGTATTTT.

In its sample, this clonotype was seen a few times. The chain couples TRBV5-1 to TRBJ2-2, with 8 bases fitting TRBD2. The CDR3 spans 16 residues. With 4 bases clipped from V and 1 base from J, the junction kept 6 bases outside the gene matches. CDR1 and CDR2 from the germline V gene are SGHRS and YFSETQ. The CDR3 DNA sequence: TGCGCCAGCAGCACCTCGACTAGCGAGAACACCGGGGAGCTGTTTTTT. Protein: CASSTSTSENTGELFF.

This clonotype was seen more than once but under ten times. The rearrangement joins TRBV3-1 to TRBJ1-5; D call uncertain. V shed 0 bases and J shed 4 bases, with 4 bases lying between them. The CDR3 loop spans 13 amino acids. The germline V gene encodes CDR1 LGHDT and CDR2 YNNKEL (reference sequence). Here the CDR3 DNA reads TGTGCCAGCAGCCAAGATTATAATCAGCCCCAGCATTTT. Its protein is CASSQDYNQPQHF.

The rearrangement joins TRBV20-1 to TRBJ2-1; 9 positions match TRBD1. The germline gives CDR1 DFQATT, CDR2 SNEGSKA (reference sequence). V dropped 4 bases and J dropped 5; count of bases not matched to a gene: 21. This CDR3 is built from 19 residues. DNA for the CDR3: TGCAGTGCTACCCAGGGCGACAGGGGGACCGTGGGACTTGACAATGAGCAGTTCTTC. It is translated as CSATQGDRGTVGLDNEQFF.

The CDR3 region has the DNA TGCGCCAGCAGCCAAATAGCGGGAGGGCCCAATGAGCAGTTCTTC. This codes for CASSQIAGGPNEQFF. V is TRBV4-1 and J is TRBJ2-1, with TRBD2 identical over 11 bases. The J segment lost 6 bases and the V segment lost 2 bases, leaving 3 bases of the junction unmatched. This CDR3 is 15 amino acids long. Germline-derived CDR1 and CDR2 are MGHRA and YSYEKL.

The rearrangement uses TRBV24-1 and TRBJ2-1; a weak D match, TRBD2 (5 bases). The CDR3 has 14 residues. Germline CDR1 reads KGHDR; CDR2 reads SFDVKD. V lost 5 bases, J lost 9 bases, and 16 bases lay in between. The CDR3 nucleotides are TGTGCCACCAGTGGAGGCCATTCTAGCCCTGAGCAGTTCTTC. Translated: CATSGGHSSPEQFF.

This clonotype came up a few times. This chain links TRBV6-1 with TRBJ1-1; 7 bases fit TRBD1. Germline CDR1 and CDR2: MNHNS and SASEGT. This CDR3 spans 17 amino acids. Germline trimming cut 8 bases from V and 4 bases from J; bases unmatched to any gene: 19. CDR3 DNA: TGTGCCAGCCGAACCTTACCGACAGGGACGTTTTTCACTGAAGCTTTCTTT. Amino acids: CASRTLPTGTFFTEAFF.

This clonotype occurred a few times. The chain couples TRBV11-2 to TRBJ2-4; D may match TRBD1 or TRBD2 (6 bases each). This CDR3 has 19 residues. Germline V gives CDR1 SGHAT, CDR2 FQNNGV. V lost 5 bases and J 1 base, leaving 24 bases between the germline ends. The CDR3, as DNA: TGTGCCAGCAGCAGCCTCTCATTAGGGGGGCGAGTGGCCAAAAACATTCAGTACTTC. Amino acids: CASSSLSLGGRVAKNIQYF.

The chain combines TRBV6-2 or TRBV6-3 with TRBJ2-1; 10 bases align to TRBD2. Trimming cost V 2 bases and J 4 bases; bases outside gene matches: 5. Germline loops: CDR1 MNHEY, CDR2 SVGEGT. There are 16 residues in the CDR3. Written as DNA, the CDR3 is TGTGCCAGCAGTTACCTAGCGGGAGCCCATTACAATGAGCAGTTCTTC. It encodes CASSYLAGAHYNEQFF.

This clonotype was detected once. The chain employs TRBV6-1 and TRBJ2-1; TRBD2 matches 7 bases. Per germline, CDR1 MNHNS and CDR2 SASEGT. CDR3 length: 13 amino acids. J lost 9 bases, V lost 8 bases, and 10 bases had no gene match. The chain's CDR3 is CASGAGSGFEQFF. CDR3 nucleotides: TGTGCCAGCGGAGCGGGATCGGGGTTTGAGCAGTTCTTC.

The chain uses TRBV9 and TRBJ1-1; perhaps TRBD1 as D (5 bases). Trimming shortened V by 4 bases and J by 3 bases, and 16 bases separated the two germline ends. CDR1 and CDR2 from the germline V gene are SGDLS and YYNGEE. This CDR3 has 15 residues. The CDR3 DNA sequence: TGTGCCAGCAGCTCCCGGGGGGGGTATGACACTGAAGCTTTCTTT. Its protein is CASSSRGGYDTEAFF.

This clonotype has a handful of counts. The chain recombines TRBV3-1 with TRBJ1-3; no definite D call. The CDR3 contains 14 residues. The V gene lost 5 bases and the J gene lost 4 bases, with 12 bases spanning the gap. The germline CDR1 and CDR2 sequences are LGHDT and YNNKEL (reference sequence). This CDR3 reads CASSGLALGNTIYF. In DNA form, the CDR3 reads TGTGCCAGCAGCGGACTGGCGCTGGGAAACACCATATATTTT.